This TCR beta chain appears in the sequencing data of a study of vaccination and CD4 T cells after COVID-19. On the study more broadly: Participants received two doses of either BNT162b2 or mRNA-1273 vaccine. Findings and limits, study-wide: Relatively few convalescent patients were studied, without early post-infection timepoints.

CD4+ T cells that had been cultured provided DNA sequenced with the Oncomine TCR Beta short-read assay. TCRdb itself ran the PCR reads through MiXCR, one entry per CDR3 protein. The sample records about 3,800 distinct CDR3 sequences, 15% being singletons. Unmatched junction bases numbered 7, after V lost 1 base and J lost 10 bases. This CDR3 comprises 13 residues. Germline CDR1 is GTSNPN and CDR2 is SVGIG (reference sequence). This clonotype turned up a few times. What it binds is unknown. Noted treatment: roughly nine-day PBMC culture with coronavirus spike peptide pools or control peptides (ViraFEST assay).

The sequence came from a human donor who had recovered from COVID-19. Sequenced input: CD4+ T cells from blood, cultured in vitro. This rearrangement joins TRBV30 to TRBJ1-2, with 9 bases aligning to TRBD1. Here the CDR3 reads CAWSGGTGRLYTF. The CDR3 nucleotides read TGTGCCTGGAGTGGAGGGACAGGGCGGCTCTACACCTTC.